Presented here are 6 T cell receptor beta chains from one specimen sequenced in a study of CD8+CD57+ T cells in acquired aplastic anemia. Template material for TCR beta VDJ and CDR3 profiling consisted of genomic DNA. TCRdb processed the reads anew with MiXCR; each CDR3 protein has one entry. The sample includes fewer than 200,000 distinct CDR3 sequences, less than 50% of them seen just once. All sequencing subjects had displayed CD8+CD57+ cell expansion on flow cytometry. Sequenced material: sorted CD4+, CD8+, or CD8+CD57+ T cells (not recorded which) from PBMCs. These receptors were collected from a human donor with aplastic anemia.

This clonotype was counted at least ten times. The rearrangement links TRBV24-1 to TRBJ1-1; possible D gene TRBD1, 6 bases. The CDR3 runs to 15 residues. Per the germline V gene, CDR1 is KGHDR and CDR2 is SFDVKD. Trimming took 2 bases from V and 3 from J, leaving 12 bases between them. For the CDR3, the DNA is TGTGCCACCAGTGATTCCTCGACAGGCCACACTGAAGCTTTCTTT. Translating gives CATSDSSTGHTEAFF.

V and J are TRBV10-3 and TRBJ1-5; 9 bases fit TRBD1. Germline lookup yields CDR1 ENHRY and CDR2 SYGVKD. The length of the CDR3 is 14 residues. The V and J ends lost 9 bases and 0 bases, in that order; junction bases with no gene match: 3. CDR3 in DNA: TGTGCCATACAGGACAGGGGTAGCAATCAGCCCCAGCATTTT. Encoded protein: CAIQDRGSNQPQHF.

This clonotype appeared many times. This chain joins TRBV7-2 and TRBJ2-7, with 9 bases matching TRBD2. From germline, CDR1 is SGHTA and CDR2 FQGNSA. The V and J ends lost 0 bases and 1 base, in that order; junction bases with no gene match: 4. This CDR3 comprises 16 residues. The CDR3 is CASSLALAGHSYEQYF. CDR3 nucleotide sequence: TGTGCCAGCAGCTTAGCGCTAGCGGGGCATTCCTACGAGCAGTACTTC. The variable domain in full, completed from reference TRBV7-2 and TRBJ2-7, reads GAGVSQSPSNKVTEKGKDVELRCDPISGHTALYWYRQSLGQGLEFLIYFQGNSAPDKSGLPSDRFSAERTGGSVSTLTIQRTQQEDSAVYLCASSLALAGHSYEQYFGPGTRLTVT.

The rearrangement uses TRBV6-1 and TRBJ1-1; D is uncertain. Germline CDR1 reads MNHNS; CDR2 reads SASEGT. Trimming pared 2 bases from V and 5 bases from J, leaving 9 bases between. CDR3 length: 13 amino acids. Here the CDR3 DNA reads TGTGCCAGCAGTGAAAGGCGGCAGACTGAAGCTTTCTTT. Translation gives CASSERRQTEAFF.

This clonotype was seen only once. V usage is TRBV2 and J usage is TRBJ2-3, with a weak D call TRBD2 (6 bases). V shed 8 bases and J shed 0 bases, with 21 bases lying between them. The germline CDR1 and CDR2 sequences are SNHLY and FYNNEI. The CDR3 is 17 residues long. For the CDR3, the DNA is TGTGCCAGCGGAGGGACGGTGATTCCTTTAAGCACAGATACGCAGTATTTT. Its protein is CASGGTVIPLSTDTQYF.

The CDR3 DNA is TGCAGCTTGGAATGGGGTAATTCACCCCTCCACTTT. Protein: CSLEWGNSPLHF. The chain links TRBV29-1 to TRBJ1-6; no reliable D call. Trimming left V 8 bases short and J 6 bases short, with 11 bases between. The CDR3 length is 12 residues. The germline gives CDR1 SQVTM, CDR2 ANQGSEA.